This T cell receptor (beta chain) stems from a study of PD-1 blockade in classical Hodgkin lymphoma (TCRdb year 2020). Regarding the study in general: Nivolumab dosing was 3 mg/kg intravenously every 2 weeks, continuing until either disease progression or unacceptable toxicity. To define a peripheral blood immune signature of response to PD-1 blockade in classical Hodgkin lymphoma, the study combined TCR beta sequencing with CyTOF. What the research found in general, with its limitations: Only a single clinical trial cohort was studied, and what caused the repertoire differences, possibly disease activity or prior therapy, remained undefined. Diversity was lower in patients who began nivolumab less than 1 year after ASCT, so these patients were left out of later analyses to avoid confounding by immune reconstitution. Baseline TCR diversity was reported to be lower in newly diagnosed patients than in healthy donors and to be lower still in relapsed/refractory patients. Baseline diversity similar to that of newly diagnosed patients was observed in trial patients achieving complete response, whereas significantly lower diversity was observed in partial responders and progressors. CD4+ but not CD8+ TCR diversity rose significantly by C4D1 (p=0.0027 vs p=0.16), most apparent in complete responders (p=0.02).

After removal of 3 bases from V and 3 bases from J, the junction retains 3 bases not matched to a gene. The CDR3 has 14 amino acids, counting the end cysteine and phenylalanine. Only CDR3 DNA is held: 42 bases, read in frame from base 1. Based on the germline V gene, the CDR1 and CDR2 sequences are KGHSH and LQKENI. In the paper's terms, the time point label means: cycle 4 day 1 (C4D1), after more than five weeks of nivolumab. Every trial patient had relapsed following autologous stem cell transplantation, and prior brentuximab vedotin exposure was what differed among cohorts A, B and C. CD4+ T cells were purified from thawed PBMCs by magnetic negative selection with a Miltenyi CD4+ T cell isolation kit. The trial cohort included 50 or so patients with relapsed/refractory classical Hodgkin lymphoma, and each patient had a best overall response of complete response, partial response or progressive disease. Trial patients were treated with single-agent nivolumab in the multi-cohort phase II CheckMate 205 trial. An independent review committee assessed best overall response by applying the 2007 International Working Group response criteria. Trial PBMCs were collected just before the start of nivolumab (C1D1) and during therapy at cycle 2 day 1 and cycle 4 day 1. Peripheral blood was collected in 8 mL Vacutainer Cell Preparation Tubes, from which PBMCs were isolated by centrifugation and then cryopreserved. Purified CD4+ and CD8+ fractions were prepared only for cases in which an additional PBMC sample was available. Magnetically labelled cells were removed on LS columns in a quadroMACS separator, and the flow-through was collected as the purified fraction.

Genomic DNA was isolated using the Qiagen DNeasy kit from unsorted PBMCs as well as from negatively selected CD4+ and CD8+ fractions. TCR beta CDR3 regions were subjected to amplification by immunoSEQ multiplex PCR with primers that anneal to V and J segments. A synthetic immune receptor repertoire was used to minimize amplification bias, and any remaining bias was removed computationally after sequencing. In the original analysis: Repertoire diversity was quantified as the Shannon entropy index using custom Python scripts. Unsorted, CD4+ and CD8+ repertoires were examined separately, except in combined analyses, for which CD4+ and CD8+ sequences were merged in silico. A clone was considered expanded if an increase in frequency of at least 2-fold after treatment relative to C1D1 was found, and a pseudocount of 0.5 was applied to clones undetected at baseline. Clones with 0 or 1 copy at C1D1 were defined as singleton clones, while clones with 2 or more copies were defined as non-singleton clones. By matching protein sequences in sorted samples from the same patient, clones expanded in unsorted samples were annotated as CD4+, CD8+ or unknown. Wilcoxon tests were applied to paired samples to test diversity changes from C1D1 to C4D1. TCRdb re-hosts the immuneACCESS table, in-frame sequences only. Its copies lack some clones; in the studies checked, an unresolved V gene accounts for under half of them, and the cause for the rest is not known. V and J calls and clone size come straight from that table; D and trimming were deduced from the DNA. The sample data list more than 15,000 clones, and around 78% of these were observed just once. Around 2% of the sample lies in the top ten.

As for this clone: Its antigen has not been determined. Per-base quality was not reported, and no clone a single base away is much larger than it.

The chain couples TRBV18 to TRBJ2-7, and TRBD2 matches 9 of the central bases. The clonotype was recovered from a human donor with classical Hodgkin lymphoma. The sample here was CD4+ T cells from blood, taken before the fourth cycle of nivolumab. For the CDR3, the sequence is CASSPGTSNYEQYF. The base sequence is TGTGCCAGCTCACCTGGGACTAGCAACTACGAGCAGTACTTC.